This TCR beta chain was recorded in a study of regulatory T cells in long-lasting Graves disease. Broader study findings: Persistent cases favored TRBV28, TRBJ1-2 and TRBJ2-5.

Noted time point: newly diagnosed GD, antithyroid drugs for less than 3 months. PBMCs provided the RNA from which the TCR library was made. This clonotype has a single count. Antigen: not known. TCR beta libraries were built with iRepertoire HTBI primers and Arm-PCR of CDR3 regions. TCRdb recomputed calls from the multiplex PCR reads with MiXCR, one row per CDR3 protein. The sample yields a few hundred thousand distinct CDR3 sequences, roughly 15% seen once. This CDR3 region has 16 residues. Per germline, CDR1 SGHTA and CDR2 FQGNSA. V lost 3 bases and J lost 1; bases outside the gene matches: 6. This sample was shared with a second study, whose subject was T cells in Graves' hyperthyroidism and ophthalmopathy.

The V call is TRBV7-2, the J call TRBJ2-1; 7 nucleotides agree with TRBD1. Sample: peripheral blood mononuclear cells (PBMCs), taken at new diagnosis, from a patient treated with antithyroid drugs. This clonotype was obtained from a woman in her late teens or twenties with Graves disease. Here the CDR3 reads CASSFLSGQSYNEQFF. Written as DNA, the CDR3 is TGTGCCAGCAGCTTTCTTTCGGGACAGTCCTACAATGAGCAGTTCTTC.